The subject of this entry is one T cell receptor (beta chain). These data originate in a study of glioma-infiltrating T cells after dendritic cell vaccination. Stated time point: after dendritic cell vaccination, including at tumor progression/relapse. Only patients with spare fresh-frozen tumor and over two years of follow-up were included. Clones were sequenced by immunoSEQ multiplex PCR, and TCRdb holds only the in-frame ones, with some missing. Altogether more than 85,000 clones are present, nearly 90% being singletons, with the ten largest covering 2.7%. Looked up from germline, CDR1 is MNHEY and CDR2 is SVGAGI. V shed 6 bases and J 5 bases; nucleotides not matched to a gene: 8. CDR3 length equals 14 residues.

The rearrangement joins TRBV6-5 to TRBJ2-7, with TRBD2 matching over 9 bases. The TCR was taken from a human donor with glioblastoma. Sequenced here: blood, sampled after dendritic cell vaccination. This CDR3 reads CASREASGTHEQYF. The DNA for the CDR3 is TGTGCCAGCAGGGAGGCTAGCGGGACACACGAGCAGTACTTC.